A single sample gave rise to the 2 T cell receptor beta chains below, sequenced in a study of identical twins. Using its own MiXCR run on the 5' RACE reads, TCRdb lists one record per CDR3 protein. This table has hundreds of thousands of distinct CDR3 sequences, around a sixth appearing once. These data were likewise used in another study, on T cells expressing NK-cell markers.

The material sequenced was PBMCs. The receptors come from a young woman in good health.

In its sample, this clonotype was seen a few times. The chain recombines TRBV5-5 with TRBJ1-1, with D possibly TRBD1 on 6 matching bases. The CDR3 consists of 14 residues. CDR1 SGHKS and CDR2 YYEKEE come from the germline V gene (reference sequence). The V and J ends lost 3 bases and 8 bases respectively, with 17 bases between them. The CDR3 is CASSSTGITGEAFF. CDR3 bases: TGTGCCAGCAGCTCTACAGGGATAACAGGAGAAGCTTTCTTT.

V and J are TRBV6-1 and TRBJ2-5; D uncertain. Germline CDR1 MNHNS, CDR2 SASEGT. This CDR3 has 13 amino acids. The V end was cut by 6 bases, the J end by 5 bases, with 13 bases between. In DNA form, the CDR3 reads TGTGCCAGCAGAGCACAGACCCCGGAGACCCAGTACTTC. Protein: CASRAQTPETQYF.